These 28 T cell receptor beta chains were sequenced from one sample in a study of blood T cells in healthy people across ages. It was with a sample-barcoded 5' primer and a J-beta primer mix that a second PCR of about 7 to 12 cycles was run. One entry per CDR3 protein, called by TCRdb with MiXCR from the 5' RACE reads. The repertoire holds around 800,000 distinct CDR3 sequences, with roughly 24% as singletons. These data were also reused for a study on T cells of mothers and their children.

Sequenced: blood. The receptors derive from a boy between 5 and 17 years old in good health.

A note on this clonotype: This may come from a read error, since a much larger clone is one base off. The rearrangement links TRBV7-9 to TRBJ2-1; maybe TRBD2 (5 bases). Germline V gives CDR1 SEHNR, CDR2 FQNEAQ (reference sequence). The CDR3 totals 14 residues. The CDR3 nucleotides are TGTGTCAGCAGGAAACTAGGCGACTACAATGAGCAGTTCTTC. Its protein product is CVSRKLGDYNEQFF.

This chain links TRBV10-3 with TRBJ2-1; 9 nucleotides align to TRBD1. CDR3 length: 17 amino acids. V lost 2 bases to trimming and J lost 5 bases; unmatched junction nucleotides: 10. The germline CDR1 and CDR2 sequences are ENHRY and SYGVKD. The CDR3 DNA reads TGTGCCATCAGTGAGCCGGGGGACAGGGAGGGAGACAATGAGCAGTTCTTC. It is translated as CAISEPGDREGDNEQFF.

The J gene is TRBJ2-7, the V gene TRBV29-1; D is possibly TRBD1 or TRBD2 (5 bases each). This CDR3 comprises 13 residues. CDR1 and CDR2 from the germline V gene are SQVTM and ANQGSEA. Trimming removed 2 bases at V and 4 bases at J, with 12 bases between. CDR3 in amino acids: CSVEFGTQYEQYF. CDR3 DNA: TGCAGCGTTGAATTCGGGACCCAATACGAGCAGTACTTC.

The table lists this clonotype with a few counts. The J gene is TRBJ2-7, the V gene TRBV27; the D is unclear. Trimming cost V 3 bases and J 2 bases, with 2 bases left between them. The CDR3 is 11 residues long. Germline V gives CDR1 MNHEY, CDR2 SMNVEV (reference sequence). The CDR3 DNA reads TGTGCCAGCAGTTTTCCCTACGAGCAGTACTTC. Residues: CASSFPYEQYF.

The chain links TRBV27 to TRBJ1-1; D is unresolved. V was cut by 3 bases and J by 8 bases, with 13 bases left in between. CDR1 is MNHEY and CDR2 is SMNVEV in the germline V gene (reference sequence). The CDR3 runs to 13 residues. Written as DNA, the CDR3 is TGTGCCAGCAGTTTGGGAGCGAGGTCAGAAGCTTTCTTT. Amino acid sequence: CASSLGARSEAFF.

The gene calls are TRBV7-2 and TRBJ2-2; TRBD1 is a possible D gene (7 bases). Between the trimmed V and J ends, which lost 4 bases and 4 bases, there was a span of 10 bases. CDR3 length equals 14 residues. Germline V gene lookup returns CDR1 SGHTA and CDR2 FQGNSA. CDR3: CASSWGDSTGELFF. CDR3 DNA sequence: TGTGCCAGCAGCTGGGGGGACAGCACCGGGGAGCTGTTTTTT.

A few counts support this clonotype. The V call is TRBV27, the J call TRBJ2-1, with a tentative D call TRBD1 (6 bases). The germline CDR1 and CDR2 sequences are MNHEY and SMNVEV (reference sequence). Trimming took 6 bases from V and 9 from J, leaving 18 bases between them. This CDR3 has 14 amino acids. The CDR3 protein is CASSSGAGTAEQFF. As DNA, the CDR3 is TGTGCCAGCAGCTCAGGGGCAGGGACCGCTGAGCAGTTCTTC.

This clonotype showed up just a few times. The rearrangement joins TRBV9 to TRBJ2-1; D might be TRBD1 (5 bases). Per germline, CDR1 SGDLS and CDR2 YYNGEE. This CDR3 has 14 residues. With 0 bases removed from V and 9 bases from J, the gap between germline ends came to 13 bases. The CDR3 sequence is CASSVDLWGGEQFF. The CDR3 nucleotides read TGTGCCAGCAGCGTAGATTTATGGGGCGGTGAGCAGTTCTTC.

The gene calls are TRBV29-1 and TRBJ2-7; a possible D gene is TRBD2 (5 bases). Trimming removed 0 bases at V and 5 bases at J, with 17 bases between. Germline CDR1 and CDR2: SQVTM and ANQGSEA. CDR3 size: 15 residues. For the CDR3, the DNA is TGCAGCGTTGAAGATCTTGGGTCCCCCGGGAACGAGCAGTACTTC. Residues: CSVEDLGSPGNEQYF.

Details on this clonotype: The germline gene is not matched at one end of the junction; a read error may be the cause. The chain joins TRBV13 to TRBJ2-4; the D gene could be TRBD1 or TRBD2 (6 bases each). Germline V gives CDR1 PRHDT, CDR2 FYEKMQ (reference sequence). CDR3 length: 16 residues. For the CDR3, the DNA is TGTGCCAGCAGCTCCCTGGGACAACTAGCCAAAGACATTCAGTACTTC. Translation: CASSSLGQLAKDIQYF.

The chain combines TRBV20-1 with TRBJ2-3, with D tentatively TRBD2 (6 bases). Trimming cost V 2 bases and J 4 bases, with 10 bases left between them. The CDR3 has 13 amino acids. Germline CDR1 DFQATT, CDR2 SNEGSKA (reference sequence). The CDR3 DNA is TGCAGTGCTAGATCAGGAGGGGCAGATACGCAGTATTTT. Amino acids: CSARSGGADTQYF.

This clonotype was counted a few times. The V and J genes are TRBV20-1 and TRBJ1-2; unclear D gene. V lost 1 base and J lost 0, with 3 bases in between. This CDR3 is built from 12 residues. Germline V gives CDR1 DFQATT, CDR2 SNEGSKA (reference sequence). CDR3 sequence reads: CSARGANYGYTF. CDR3 DNA: TGCAGTGCTAGAGGGGCTAACTATGGCTACACCTTC.

The chain joins TRBV20-1 to TRBJ2-5; weak D call: TRBD2 (7 bases). There are 14 residues in the CDR3. Germline CDR1 reads DFQATT; CDR2 reads SNEGSKA (reference sequence). Trimming removed 3 bases at V and 5 bases at J, with 16 bases between. CDR3 sequence (DNA): TGCAGTGCTAGGGGAGGGGGGAACCGGGAGACCCAGTACTTC. It encodes CSARGGGNRETQYF.

A single count supports this clonotype. V usage is TRBV20-1 and J usage is TRBJ1-2; possibly TRBD1 for D (5 bases). V shed 6 bases and J shed 5 bases, with 22 bases lying between them. The CDR3 has 15 residues. Germline-derived CDR1 and CDR2 are DFQATT and SNEGSKA (reference sequence). The CDR3 sequence: CSAKKTVNSWYGYTF. CDR3 sequence (DNA): TGCAGTGCCAAGAAGACAGTTAACTCTTGGTATGGCTACACCTTC.

The sample holds one count of this clonotype. V gene TRBV6-5 combines with J gene TRBJ2-3; D not resolved. There are 15 residues in the CDR3. V was trimmed by 2 bases and J by 0 bases, leaving 9 bases between them. Germline assignment: CDR1 MNHEY and CDR2 SVGAGI. DNA of the CDR3: TGTGCCAGCAGTTACCCAGGCTCTAGCACAGATACGCAGTATTTT. Amino acid sequence: CASSYPGSSTDTQYF.

This rearrangement joins TRBV10-3 to TRBJ1-1, with TRBD1 identical over 9 bases. V dropped 6 bases and J dropped 7; count of bases not matched to a gene: 6. The germline V gene encodes CDR1 ENHRY and CDR2 SYGVKD. CDR3 length: 13 residues. This CDR3 reads CAISPGQGDEAFF. In DNA form, the CDR3 reads TGTGCCATCAGCCCGGGACAGGGTGATGAAGCTTTCTTT.

The gene calls are TRBV29-1 and TRBJ1-4, with TRBD1 matching 9 bases. With 5 bases clipped from V and 1 base from J, the junction kept 5 bases outside the gene matches. There are 15 residues in the CDR3. CDR1 SQVTM and CDR2 ANQGSEA come from the germline V gene. CDR3 amino acids: CSVPQGAGTNEKLFF. CDR3 sequence (DNA): TGCAGCGTTCCACAGGGGGCGGGAACTAATGAAAAACTGTTTTTT. The full variable domain, rest sourced from reference TRBV29-1 and TRBJ1-4, is SAVISQKPSRDICQRGTSLTIQCQVDSQVTMMFWYRQQPGQSLTLIATANQGSEATYESGFVIDKFPISRPNLTFSTLTVSNMSPEDSSIYLCSVPQGAGTNEKLFFGSGTQLSVL.

The chain joins TRBV6-1 to TRBJ2-4; no clear D gene. The CDR3 loop spans 16 amino acids. V was shortened by 2 bases and J by 0 bases, with 11 bases between the two germline ends. From germline, CDR1 is MNHNS and CDR2 SASEGT. CDR3 loop: CASSEPGAIAKNIQYF. CDR3 nucleotides: TGTGCCAGCAGTGAACCAGGTGCCATAGCCAAAAACATTCAGTACTTC.

V usage is TRBV12-3 or TRBV12-4 and J usage is TRBJ1-4; TRBD1 matches at 8 bases. Germline trimming cut 5 bases from V and 5 bases from J; bases unmatched to any gene: 7. The CDR3 is 15 amino acids. The CDR3 coding sequence is TGTGCCAGCAGTCCGGGGACAGGACACAATGAAAAACTGTTTTTT. Translating it yields CASSPGTGHNEKLFF.

The chain employs TRBV5-1 and TRBJ2-2; unclear D gene. The CDR3 runs to 14 residues. Germline V gene data show CDR1 as SGHRS and CDR2 as YFSETQ. V was clipped by 1 base and J by 6 bases, with 10 bases between them. The CDR3 nucleotides read TGCGCCAGCAGCTTGAAGGGATTCTCCGGGGAGCTGTTTTTT. Its translation: CASSLKGFSGELFF.

The chain is built from TRBV9 and TRBJ2-1, with TRBD2 identical over 11 bases. V dropped 4 bases and J dropped 9; count of bases not matched to a gene: 12. The CDR3 extends over 16 amino acids. Germline V gene lookup returns CDR1 SGDLS and CDR2 YYNGEE. CDR3 sequence: CASSPLGTSGVVEQFF. Written as DNA, the CDR3 is TGTGCCAGCAGCCCTCTAGGGACTAGCGGTGTAGTTGAGCAGTTCTTC.

This clonotype has just a few counts. The chain carries TRBV6-5 and TRBJ2-1; D could derive from TRBD1 or TRBD2 (6 bases each). The J call could be wrong; TRBJ2-7 is a better fit for the DNA end. Germline CDR1 reads MNHEY; CDR2 reads SVGAGI. The CDR3 sequence is 16 residues long. In DNA form, the CDR3 reads TGTGCCAGCAGTTACTCGTATCGGGGGCGCGAGTACGAGCAGTACTTC. Protein sequence: CASSYSYRGREYEQYF.

The chain links TRBV12-3 or TRBV12-4 to TRBJ2-7, with 10 bases aligning to TRBD1. The trim removed 7 bases at V and 4 bases at J, leaving 7 bases unmatched. The CDR3 spans 14 residues. The CDR3 reads CASTRQGAVYEQYF. CDR3 DNA sequence: TGTGCCAGCACCAGACAGGGGGCGGTTTACGAGCAGTACTTC.

This clonotype was picked up a small number of times. The chain carries TRBV12-3 or TRBV12-4 and TRBJ2-1, with D unclear. V was shortened by 5 bases and J by 3 bases, with 5 bases between the two germline ends. There are 12 residues in the CDR3. The CDR3 DNA sequence: TGTGCCAGCAGTACGAACTACAATGAGCAGTTCTTC. This sequence encodes CASSTNYNEQFF.

There are a few counts of this clonotype. The genes are TRBV12-3 or TRBV12-4 and TRBJ2-5, with 11 bases fitting TRBD2. The tail of the sequence fits TRBJ2-7 better, so the J call may be wrong. The CDR3 is made up of 16 amino acids. CDR3: CASSLVTSSGGNEQYF. The CDR3, as DNA: TGTGCCAGCAGTTTGGTAACGTCTAGCGGGGGGAACGAGCAGTACTTC.

There are many counts of this clonotype. This chain connects TRBV11-2 to TRBJ2-7, with 10 nucleotides matching TRBD2. This CDR3 comprises 16 residues. The germline CDR1 and CDR2 sequences are SGHAT and FQNNGV. The V gene end was trimmed by 7 bases and the J gene end by 4 bases; junction bases not matched to a gene: 13. Here the CDR3 DNA reads TGTGCCAGCATGCGTCAGCGGGGGGGATCTATTTACGAGCAGTACTTC. It is translated as CASMRQRGGSIYEQYF.

V gene TRBV10-3 combines with J gene TRBJ2-1, with 8 positions matching TRBD2. The germline CDR1 and CDR2 sequences are ENHRY and SYGVKD. The V segment lost 1 base and the J segment 4 bases; nucleotides outside the gene matches: 3. The CDR3 extends over 15 amino acids. The CDR3 loop reads CAISEFSGVYNEQFF. CDR3 DNA sequence: TGTGCCATCAGTGAGTTTAGCGGGGTTTACAATGAGCAGTTCTTC.

This clonotype was seen more than once but under ten times. The J gene is TRBJ1-5, the V gene TRBV15, with 8 bases lining up with TRBD1. CDR1 is LNHNV, CDR2 YYDKDF, per germline (reference sequence). This CDR3 comprises 17 residues. V shed 3 bases, J shed 0 bases, and the junction held 7 bases outside the gene matches. The DNA of the CDR3 is TGTGCCACCAGCAGTCCGGGACAGGTATATAGCAATCAGCCCCAGCATTTT. Translated, it gives CATSSPGQVYSNQPQHF.